Listed below are T cell receptor beta chains from one sample, sequenced in a study of cytomegalovirus exposure and HLA in healthy donors. The method was immunoSEQ multiplex PCR; TCRdb's version includes in-frame clones alone and lacks a portion of them. The table includes 100,000 to 120,000 clones, about 85% detected once. The specimen sequenced was PBMCs. These receptors originate from a woman younger than 30 in good health and CMV-seronegative. Both conserved end residues are part of each CDR3. The order of the fields is V gene, D gene, clone size, J gene, CDR3 protein, CDR3 DNA. The D gene is left open where the match is weak. Only some rows state a clone size, as once, few, many or a class for expanded clones.

TRBV19	TRBD2	.	TRBJ2-5	CASRPLGRGGEETQYF	TGTGCCAGTAGACCCCTGGGGAGGGGTGGAGAAGAGACCCAGTACTTC
TRBV6-1	TRBD1	once	TRBJ1-4	CASSGGTATNEKLFF	TGTGCCAGCAGTGGGGGGACAGCAACTAATGAAAAACTGTTTTTT
TRBV18	TRBD1	.	TRBJ1-6	CASSGQGPKNNSPLHF	TGTGCCAGCTCCGGACAGGGGCCCAAGAATAATTCACCCCTCCACTTT
TRBV7-6	TRBD1	.	TRBJ1-5	CASSLGARGAGQPQHF	TGTGCCAGCAGCTTAGGGGCCAGGGGGGCCGGGCAGCCCCAGCATTTT
TRBV27	TRBD1	few	TRBJ1-5	CASSLSWTGQQPQHF	TGTGCCAGCAGTTTATCGTGGACAGGGCAACAGCCCCAGCATTTT
TRBV6-1	TRBD1	.	TRBJ1-5	CASSDRTGTGDYSNQPQHF	TGTGCCAGCAGTGATCGGACCGGAACAGGGGATTATAGCAATCAGCCCCAGCATTTT
TRBV5-1	.	.	TRBJ2-1	CASMTGSYNEQFF	TGCGCCAGTATGACCGGGAGCTACAATGAGCAGTTCTTC
TRBV5-4	TRBD1	.	TRBJ2-7	CASSPGSTGGAYEQYF	TGTGCCAGCAGCCCGGGATCCACAGGGGGCGCGTACGAGCAGTACTTC
TRBV13	.	.	TRBJ2-2	CASSEGATNTGELFF	TGTGCCAGCTCCGAGGGCGCAACGAACACCGGGGAGCTGTTTTTT
TRBV19	.	.	TRBJ2-1	CASSLSDRNHEQFF	TGTGCCAGTAGTCTCTCAGACAGGAACCATGAGCAGTTCTTC
TRBV30	.	.	TRBJ1-1	CAWSVKGVGRTEAFF	TGTGCCTGGAGTGTAAAAGGGGTGGGGCGGACTGAAGCTTTCTTT
TRBV30	TRBD2	few	TRBJ2-2	CAWSRGVTGELFF	TGTGCCTGGAGTCGGGGGGTAACCGGGGAGCTGTTTTTT
TRBV5-4	.	.	TRBJ1-2	CASSTTFTNYGYTF	TGTGCCAGCAGCACGACATTCACAAACTATGGCTACACCTTC
TRBV28	.	.	TRBJ1-1	CASSQGLTEAFF	TGTGCCAGCAGCCAGGGACTGACTGAAGCTTTCTTT
TRBV6-1	.	.	TRBJ1-3	CASSGGRAVYTIYF	TGTGCCAGCAGTGGCGGCAGGGCGGTTTACACCATATATTTT